The clone carrying this T cell receptor beta chain was seen at least ten times. The antigen is unknown. For TCR, cDNA came from 5'RACE template switching, which added a universal primer site and UMIs. TCRdb re-called the 5' RACE reads through MiXCR, storing one row per CDR3 protein. The repertoire has some 100,000 distinct CDR3 sequences, about 7.8% of them found once; the top ten carry 2.7%. These data belong to a study of T cells after yellow fever vaccination. Overall study results and limits: Detected again after the booster were most primary-vaccination clones, at nearly 97% CD4 and 88% CD8.

Per germline, CDR1 SGHTA and CDR2 FQGNSA. This CDR3 spans 13 amino acids. Trimming pared 1 base from V and 7 bases from J, leaving 10 bases between. J is TRBJ2-5 and V is TRBV7-2, with TRBD2 as a possible D gene (5 bases). The receptor was isolated from a man younger than 30 who received the YFV17D yellow fever vaccine. This specimen consisted of CD4+ T cells sorted from PBMCs, obtained around 45 days after the first yellow fever vaccination. DNA for the CDR3: TGTGCCAGCAGCTTAGGGGTCCGGGGGACCCAGTACTTC. Translated: CASSLGVRGTQYF.